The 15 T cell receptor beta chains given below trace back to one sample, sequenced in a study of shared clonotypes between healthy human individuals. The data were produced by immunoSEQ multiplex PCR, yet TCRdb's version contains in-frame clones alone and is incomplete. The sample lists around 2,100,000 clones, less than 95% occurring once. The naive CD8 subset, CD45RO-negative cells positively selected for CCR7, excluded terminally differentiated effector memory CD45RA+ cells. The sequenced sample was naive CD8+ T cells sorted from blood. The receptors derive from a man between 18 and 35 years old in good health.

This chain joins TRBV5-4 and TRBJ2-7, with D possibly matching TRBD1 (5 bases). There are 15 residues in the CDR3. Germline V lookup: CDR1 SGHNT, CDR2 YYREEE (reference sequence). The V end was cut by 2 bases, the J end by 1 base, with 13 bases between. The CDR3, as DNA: TGTGCCAGCAGCTTTTCACAGGTACCTTCCTACGAGCAGTACTTC. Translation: CASSFSQVPSYEQYF. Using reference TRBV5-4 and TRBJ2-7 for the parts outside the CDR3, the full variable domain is ETGVTQSPTHLIKTRGQQVTLRCSSQSGHNTVSWYQQALGQGPQFIFQYYREEENGRGNFPPRFSGLQFPNYSSELNVNALELDDSALYLCASSFSQVPSYEQYFGPGTRLTVT.

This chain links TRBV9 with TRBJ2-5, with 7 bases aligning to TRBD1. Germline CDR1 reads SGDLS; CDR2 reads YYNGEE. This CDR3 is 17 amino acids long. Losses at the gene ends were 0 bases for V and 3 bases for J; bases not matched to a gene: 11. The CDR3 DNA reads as TGTGCCAGCAGCGTAGAAGGGAGTTTTGGGACAGAAGAGACCCAGTACTTC. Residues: CASSVEGSFGTEETQYF. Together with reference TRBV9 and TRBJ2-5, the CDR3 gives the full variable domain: DSGVTQTPKHLITATGQRVTLRCSPRSGDLSVYWYQQSLDQGLQFLIQYYNGEERAKGNILERFSAQQFPDLHSELNLSSLELGDSALYFCASSVEGSFGTEETQYFGPGTRLLVL.

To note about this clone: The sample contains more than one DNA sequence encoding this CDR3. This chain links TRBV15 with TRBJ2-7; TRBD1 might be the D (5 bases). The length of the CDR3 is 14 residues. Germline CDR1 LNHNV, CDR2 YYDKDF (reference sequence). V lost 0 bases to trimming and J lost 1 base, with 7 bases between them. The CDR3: CATSRDQGSYEQYF. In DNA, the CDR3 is TGTGCCACCAGCAGAGATCAGGGATCCTACGAGCAGTACTTC.

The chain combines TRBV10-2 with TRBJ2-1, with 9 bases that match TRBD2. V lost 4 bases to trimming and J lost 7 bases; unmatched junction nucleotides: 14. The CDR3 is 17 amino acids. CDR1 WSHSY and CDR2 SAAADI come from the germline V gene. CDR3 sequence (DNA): TGCGCCAGCAGTGTGATAGCGGGAGTCCCCCCTGAGAATGAGCAGTTCTTC. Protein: CASSVIAGVPPENEQFF.

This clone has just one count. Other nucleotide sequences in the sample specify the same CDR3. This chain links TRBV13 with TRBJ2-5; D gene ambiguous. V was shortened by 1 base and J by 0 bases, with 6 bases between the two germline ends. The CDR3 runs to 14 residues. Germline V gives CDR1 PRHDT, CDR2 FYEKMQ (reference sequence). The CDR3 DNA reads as TGTGCCAGCAGCTTAGCTGGGAACCAAGAGACCCAGTACTTC. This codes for CASSLAGNQETQYF.

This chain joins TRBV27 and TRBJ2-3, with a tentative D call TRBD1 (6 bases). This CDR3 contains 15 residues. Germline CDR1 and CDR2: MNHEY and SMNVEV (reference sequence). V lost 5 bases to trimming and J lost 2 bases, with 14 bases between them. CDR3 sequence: CASSNRQENTDTQYF. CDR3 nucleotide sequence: TGTGCCAGCAGTAACCGACAGGAAAACACAGATACGCAGTATTTT.

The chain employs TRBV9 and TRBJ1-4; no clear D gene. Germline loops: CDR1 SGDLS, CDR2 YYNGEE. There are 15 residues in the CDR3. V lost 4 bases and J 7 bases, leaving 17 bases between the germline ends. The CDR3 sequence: CASSYDGLSREKLFF. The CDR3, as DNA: TGTGCCAGCAGCTATGACGGTTTATCCCGTGAAAAACTGTTTTTT.

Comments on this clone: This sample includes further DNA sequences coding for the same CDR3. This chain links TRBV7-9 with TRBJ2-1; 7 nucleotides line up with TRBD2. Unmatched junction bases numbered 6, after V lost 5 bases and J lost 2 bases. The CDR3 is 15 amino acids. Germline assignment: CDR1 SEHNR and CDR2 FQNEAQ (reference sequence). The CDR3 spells CASSTLAGPYNEQFF. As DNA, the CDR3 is TGTGCCAGCAGCACCTTAGCGGGCCCCTACAATGAGCAGTTCTTC.

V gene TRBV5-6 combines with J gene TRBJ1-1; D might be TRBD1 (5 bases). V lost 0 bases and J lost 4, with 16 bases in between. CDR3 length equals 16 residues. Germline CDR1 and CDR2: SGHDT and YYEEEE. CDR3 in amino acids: CASSLEIREDGTEAFF. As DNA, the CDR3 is TGTGCCAGCAGCTTGGAGATCAGGGAAGATGGCACTGAAGCTTTCTTT.

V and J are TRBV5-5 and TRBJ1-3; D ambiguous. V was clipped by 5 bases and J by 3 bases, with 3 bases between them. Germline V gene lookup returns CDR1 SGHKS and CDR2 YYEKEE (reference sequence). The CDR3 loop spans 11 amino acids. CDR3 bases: TGTGCCAGCAGTTTTGGAAACACCATATATTTT. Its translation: CASSFGNTIYF.

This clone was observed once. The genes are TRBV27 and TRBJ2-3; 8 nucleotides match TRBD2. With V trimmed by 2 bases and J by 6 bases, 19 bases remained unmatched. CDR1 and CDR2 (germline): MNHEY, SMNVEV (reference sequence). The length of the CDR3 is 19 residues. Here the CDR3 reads CASSLKADWPAGAADTQYF. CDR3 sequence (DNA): TGTGCCAGCAGTTTAAAAGCCGACTGGCCAGCGGGAGCAGCGGATACGCAGTATTTT.

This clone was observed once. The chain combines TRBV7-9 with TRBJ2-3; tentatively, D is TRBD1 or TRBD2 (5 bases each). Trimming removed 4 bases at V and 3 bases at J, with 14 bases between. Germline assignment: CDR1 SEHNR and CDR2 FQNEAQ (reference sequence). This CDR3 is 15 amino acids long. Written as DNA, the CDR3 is TGTGCCAGCAGCTCGGGACCGACTTCAACAGATACGCAGTATTTT. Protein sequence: CASSSGPTSTDTQYF.

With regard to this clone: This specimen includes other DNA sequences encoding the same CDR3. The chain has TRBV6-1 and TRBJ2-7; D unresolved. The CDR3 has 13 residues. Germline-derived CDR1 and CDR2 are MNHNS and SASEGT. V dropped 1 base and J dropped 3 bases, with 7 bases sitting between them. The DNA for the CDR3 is TGTGCCAGCAGTGAAGGGATCGGCTACGAGCAGTACTTC. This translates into CASSEGIGYEQYF.

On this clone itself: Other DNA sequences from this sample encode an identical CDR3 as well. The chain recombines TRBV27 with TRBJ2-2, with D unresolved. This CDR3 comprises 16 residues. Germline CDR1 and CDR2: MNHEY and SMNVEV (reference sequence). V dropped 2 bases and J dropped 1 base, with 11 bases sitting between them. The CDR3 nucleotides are TGTGCCAGCAGTTTACTGTCGTCAGGGAACACCGGGGAGCTGTTTTTT. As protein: CASSLLSSGNTGELFF.

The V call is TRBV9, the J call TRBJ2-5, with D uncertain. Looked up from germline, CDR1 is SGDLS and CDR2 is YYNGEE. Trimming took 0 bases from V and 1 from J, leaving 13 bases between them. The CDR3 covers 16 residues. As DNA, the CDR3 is TGTGCCAGCAGCGTAGATGGGGAAAGCCTCCAAGAGACCCAGTACTTC. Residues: CASSVDGESLQETQYF.